Here is one T cell receptor (beta chain) with its context. Its antigen is unknown. The sample belongs to a study of cytomegalovirus exposure and HLA in healthy donors. PCR primers comprised 60 Vbeta and 13 Jbeta primers. Clones were read by immunoSEQ multiplex PCR, and TCRdb kept only the in-frame ones, dropping some. In the table there are 150,000 to 200,000 clones, 60% to 80% of which are singletons. V was shortened by 1 base and J by 2 bases, with 13 bases between the two germline ends. Germline V gives CDR1 MNHEY, CDR2 SMNVEV (reference sequence). The CDR3 covers 16 residues. Study observations and caveats: For most TCR beta V segments, an earlier analysis put the productive rate at about 87% or about 30% of the time. With DRB1 most and HLA-C fewest, TCR association rates differed between HLA loci in a later analysis. From TCR beta sequences, most subjects' HLA-A and HLA-B alleles were reportedly predicted accurately. Whilst most TCR sequences proved rare, a subset of public TCRs occurred across many donors.

The sequence was obtained from a woman between 50 and 59 years old in good health and CMV-seropositive. This rearrangement joins TRBV27 to TRBJ2-3; TRBD2 is a possible D gene (5 bases). The source material was PBMCs. The chain's CDR3 is CASSLFAGIYTDTQYF. For the CDR3, the DNA is TGTGCCAGCAGTTTATTTGCGGGCATATACACAGATACGCAGTATTTT.